The 26 T cell receptor beta chains below come from one sample, sequenced in a study of T cells in Graves' hyperthyroidism and ophthalmopathy. The investigators amplified TCR beta CDR3 regions from RNA transcripts. The HTBI primer set was used in a first-round RT-PCR of the TCR CDR3. TCRdb itself ran the multiplex PCR reads through MiXCR, one entry per CDR3 protein. This sample has about 580,000 distinct CDR3 sequences; approximately 15% occur once, and the top ten carry under 7%. The sample was blood. Receptors originate from a woman aged 25 to 39 with Graves' hyperthyroidism that later progressed to Graves' ophthalmopathy.

The genes are TRBV6-1 and TRBJ1-5; perhaps TRBD1 as D (5 bases). V was clipped by 6 bases and J by 2 bases, with 17 bases between them. Germline V gene data show CDR1 as MNHNS and CDR2 as SASEGT. The length of the CDR3 is 16 residues. The CDR3 sequence: CASSRPRQGGNQPQHF. The CDR3, as DNA: TGTGCCAGCAGCCGACCCCGGCAGGGAGGCAATCAGCCCCAGCATTTT.

This clonotype was seen at least ten times. V is TRBV15 and J is TRBJ2-1; maybe TRBD2 (6 bases). This CDR3 is 15 amino acids long. Germline V gene sequence: CDR1 LNHNV, CDR2 YYDKDF (reference sequence). V was cut by 1 base and J by 3 bases, with 10 bases left in between. The CDR3 DNA reads TGTGCCACCAGCAGAGCTCGCGGGAACTACAATGAGCAGTTCTTC. Amino acids: CATSRARGNYNEQFF.

On this clonotype itself: A much larger clone lies a single base off, so this may be a read error. CDR3 in amino acids: CANSVEQETQYF. The CDR3 bases are TGTGCCAACAGCGTGGAGCAAGAGACCCAGTACTTC. J is TRBJ2-5 and V is TRBV7-9; the D is unclear. Germline CDR1 is SEHNR and CDR2 is FQNEAQ (reference sequence). The CDR3 covers 12 residues. Using reference TRBV7-9 and TRBJ2-5 for the parts outside the CDR3, the full variable domain is DTGVSQNPRHKITKRGQNVTFRCDPISEHNRLYWYRQTLGQGPEFLTYFQNEAQLEKSRLLSDRFSAERPKGSFSTLEIQRTEQGDSAMYLCANSVEQETQYFGPGTRLLVL.

At least ten counts were recorded for this clonotype. This sequence joins TRBV11-2 and TRBJ2-1; tentative D call: TRBD2 (6 bases). V gave up 3 bases and J gave up 13 bases, with 13 bases separating them. CDR1 SGHAT and CDR2 FQNNGV come from the germline V gene. The CDR3 runs to 12 residues. The chain's CDR3 is CASSLGLDPQFF. CDR3 in DNA: TGTGCCAGCAGCTTGGGACTCGACCCTCAGTTCTTC.

Regarding this clonotype: A single base separates this from a much larger clone, so it may be a read error. J is TRBJ2-3 and V is TRBV7-9; weak D call: TRBD2 (6 bases). Germline V gene sequence: CDR1 SEHNR, CDR2 FQNEAQ (reference sequence). The CDR3 spans 16 residues. In DNA form, the CDR3 reads TGTGCCAGCAGCTTAGACTGGACTACGGGCACAGATACGCGGTATTTT. This codes for CASSLDWTTGTDTRYF.

This clonotype has ten or more counts. CDR3 residues: CSATMDRDSEAFF. CDR3 DNA sequence: TGCAGTGCTACGATGGACCGGGACAGTGAAGCTTTCTTT. The chain joins TRBV20-1 to TRBJ1-1, with 7 bases lining up with TRBD1. The CDR3 runs 13 residues. Looked up from germline, CDR1 is DFQATT and CDR2 is SNEGSKA (reference sequence). With 4 bases clipped from V and 7 bases from J, the junction kept 9 bases outside the gene matches.

J is TRBJ1-4 and V is TRBV9; 8 nucleotides align to TRBD1. CDR3 length: 17 amino acids. Unmatched junction bases numbered 8, after V lost 0 bases and J lost 4 bases. Germline V gene sequence: CDR1 SGDLS, CDR2 YYNGEE. The CDR3 nucleotides are TGTGCCAGCAGCGTAGGGGGGCCAGGGGGCATTAATGAAAAACTGTTTTTT. Translated: CASSVGGPGGINEKLFF.

This clonotype came up many times. The chain employs TRBV6-2 or TRBV6-3 and TRBJ2-2; 7 bases are shared with TRBD1. The CDR3 is 16 residues long. After removal of 7 bases from V and 0 bases from J, the junction contained 8 bases not matched to a gene. Germline assignment: CDR1 MNHEY and CDR2 SVGEGT. The CDR3 coding sequence is TGTGCCAGCAACGAGTACGGGACAGCGAACACCGGGGAGCTGTTTTTT. It encodes CASNEYGTANTGELFF.

This clonotype was recorded once. This may come from a read error, since a much larger clone is one base off. J is TRBJ1-1 and V is TRBV28; D might be TRBD1 (5 bases). CDR3 length: 15 residues. The V gene lost 9 bases and the J gene lost 1 base, with 18 bases spanning the gap. The germline CDR1 and CDR2 sequences are MDHEN and SYDVKM. CDR3 coding DNA: TGTGCCAGTAAACGGGGCAGGGTTCGGAACACTGAAGCTTTCTTT. It specifies CASKRGRVRNTEAFF.

In its sample, this clonotype was seen many times. The gene calls are TRBV2 and TRBJ1-5; D remains unclear. The V gene's germline CDR1 is SNHLY and CDR2 FYNNEI. V lost 4 bases and J lost 6, with 13 bases in between. CDR3 size: 14 residues. The CDR3 spells CASSVYGQGQPQHF. The CDR3 coding sequence is TGTGCCAGCAGTGTTTACGGTCAAGGTCAGCCCCAGCATTTT.

This sequence joins TRBV11-2 and TRBJ1-1; the D gene is possibly TRBD1 (5 bases). From germline, CDR1 is SGHAT and CDR2 FQNNGV. The V gene lost 3 bases and the J gene lost 3 bases, with 11 bases spanning the gap. The CDR3 runs 14 residues. CDR3: CASSFGGLYTEAFF. CDR3 nucleotides: TGTGCCAGCAGCTTTGGGGGATTGTACACTGAAGCTTTCTTT.

The J gene is TRBJ1-5, the V gene TRBV5-1; D possibly corresponds to TRBD1 (5 bases). This CDR3 spans 15 amino acids. Trimming removed 3 bases at V and 3 bases at J, with 13 bases between. Germline loops: CDR1 SGHRS, CDR2 YFSETQ. The CDR3 bases are TGCGCCAGCAGCTCCTCCGGACACGACAATCAGCCCCAGCATTTT. Protein sequence: CASSSSGHDNQPQHF.

This clonotype was observed at least ten times. This sequence joins TRBV12-3 or TRBV12-4 and TRBJ2-5; 12 bases are shared with TRBD1. Losses at the gene ends were 5 bases for V and 4 bases for J; bases not matched to a gene: 2. The CDR3 length is 14 residues. For the CDR3, the DNA is TGTGCCAGCAGTGGGGGACAGGGGGCAGAGACCCAGTACTTC. Protein sequence: CASSGGQGAETQYF.

At least ten counts were recorded for this clonotype. This rearrangement joins TRBV2 to TRBJ2-7; no clear D. CDR3 length: 15 amino acids. Germline V gives CDR1 SNHLY, CDR2 FYNNEI. The V end lost 1 base, the J end lost 6 bases, and 16 bases lay between the germline ends. CDR3 sequence reads: CASSEVGQMISEQYF. CDR3 nucleotides: TGTGCCAGCAGTGAAGTCGGGCAGATGATCTCCGAGCAGTACTTC.

The sample holds many counts of this clonotype. The chain combines TRBV19 with TRBJ1-2; no reliable D call. The CDR3 runs 12 residues. Germline V gene data show CDR1 as LNHDA and CDR2 as SQIVND (reference sequence). V was shortened by 7 bases and J by 8 bases, with 14 bases between the two germline ends. The CDR3 loop reads CASTFSGGGYTF. In nucleotides, the CDR3 is TGTGCCAGTACCTTTAGTGGAGGCGGCTACACCTTC.

This clonotype was observed many times. J is TRBJ1-4 and V is TRBV11-2; D unresolved. The CDR3 is 14 amino acids. Germline CDR1 is SGHAT and CDR2 is FQNNGV. V gave up 1 base and J gave up 8 bases, with 11 bases separating them. The CDR3 sequence is CASSLGGFGEKLFF. CDR3 in DNA: TGTGCCAGCAGCTTAGGAGGGTTTGGCGAAAAACTGTTTTTT.

This clonotype was recorded at least ten times. The genes are TRBV6-1 and TRBJ1-2; TRBD1 aligns across 7 bases. This CDR3 comprises 13 residues. Germline lookup yields CDR1 MNHNS and CDR2 SASEGT. Unmatched junction bases numbered 6, after V lost 6 bases and J lost 5 bases. The DNA of the CDR3 is TGTGCCAGCAGGGTCGGGACAGCGTATGGCTACACCTTC. Translating it yields CASRVGTAYGYTF.

In its sample, this clonotype was seen many times. The V and J genes are TRBV9 and TRBJ2-7, with 8 nucleotides matching TRBD1. CDR1 and CDR2 from the germline V gene are SGDLS and YYNGEE. The J segment lost 5 bases and the V segment lost 0 bases, leaving 13 bases of the junction unmatched. The CDR3 is made up of 17 amino acids. In DNA form, the CDR3 reads TGTGCCAGCAGCGTAGCCGACAGGGGAGCCTGGTTAGACGAGCAGTACTTC. Translating it yields CASSVADRGAWLDEQYF.

This clonotype was detected only a few times. This CDR3 is CASSIRTGEEQYF. CDR3 coding DNA: TGTGCCAGTAGTATCCGGACAGGGGAGGAGCAGTACTTC. The rearrangement uses TRBV19 and TRBJ2-7, with 9 bases aligning to TRBD1. This CDR3 is 13 amino acids long. The germline gives CDR1 LNHDA, CDR2 SQIVND (reference sequence). The V and J ends lost 3 bases and 7 bases, in that order; junction bases with no gene match: 4.

At least ten counts were recorded for this clonotype. The J gene is TRBJ2-7, the V gene TRBV5-1; tentatively, D is TRBD1 (5 bases). Germline CDR1 and CDR2: SGHRS and YFSETQ. The CDR3 is made up of 13 amino acids. The ends were cut back, 0 bases at V and 6 bases at J, with 10 bases in the middle. The CDR3 sequence: CASSLAGIGEQYF. In nucleotides, the CDR3 is TGCGCCAGCAGCTTGGCAGGGATCGGCGAGCAGTACTTC.

Points on this clonotype: This may be a read error: a much more frequent sequence differs by one nucleotide. The chain has TRBV10-3 and TRBJ2-5, with 8 bases lining up with TRBD2. Germline assignment: CDR1 ENHRY and CDR2 SYGVKD. CDR3 length equals 15 residues. CDR3 in DNA: TGTGCCATCAGTGAGTCGATGCCGGGAGGGGAGACCCAGTGCTTC. This translates into CAISESMPGGETQCF.

The sample holds many counts of this clonotype. The J gene is TRBJ1-5, the V gene TRBV6-1; maybe TRBD1 (6 bases). Trimming cost V 2 bases and J 4 bases, with 12 bases left between them. Germline-derived CDR1 and CDR2 are MNHNS and SASEGT. The CDR3 consists of 15 residues. For the CDR3, the DNA is TGTGCCAGCAGTGAAATACAGGGACCAAATCAGCCCCAGCATTTT. Its protein product is CASSEIQGPNQPQHF.

The chain recombines TRBV10-3 with TRBJ1-4; tentatively, D is TRBD1 (5 bases). Germline assignment: CDR1 ENHRY and CDR2 SYGVKD. V lost 6 bases to trimming and J lost 5 bases, with 10 bases between them. The CDR3 is 13 amino acids. CDR3 protein: CAIRGTENEKLFF. The DNA for the CDR3 is TGTGCCATCAGGGGGACGGAGAATGAAAAACTGTTTTTT.

In this sample, this clonotype turned up a few times. The V and J genes are TRBV3-1 and TRBJ1-2; D may be TRBD1 (6 bases). The germline V and J ends were trimmed by 0 bases and 4 bases, with 15 bases remaining between them. Germline values: CDR1 LGHDT, CDR2 YNNKEL (reference sequence). The CDR3 sequence is 16 residues long. This CDR3 reads CASSQDRGARGYGYTF. The CDR3 DNA reads TGTGCCAGCAGCCAAGATCGAGGAGCCAGGGGCTATGGCTACACCTTC.

This clonotype came up a few times. The V call is TRBV6-5, the J call TRBJ1-6; tentatively, D is TRBD1 (5 bases). Looked up from germline, CDR1 is MNHEY and CDR2 is SVGAGI. The CDR3 runs 15 residues. With 5 bases removed from V and 6 bases from J, the gap between germline ends came to 14 bases. CDR3 DNA: TGTGCCAGCAGTCACAGACAGACAACTAATTCACCCCTCCACTTT. This translates into CASSHRQTTNSPLHF.

This clonotype was counted between two and nine times. CDR3 residues: CASSVTGARGEAFF. The CDR3 DNA follows: TGTGCCAGCAGTGTAACCGGGGCTAGGGGTGAAGCTTTCTTT. The chain couples TRBV6-4 to TRBJ1-1; D is possibly TRBD1 (5 bases). Trimming removed 4 bases from V and 7 bases from J, with 16 bases in between. The CDR3 runs 14 residues. Germline V gene sequence: CDR1 MRHNA, CDR2 SNTAGT.